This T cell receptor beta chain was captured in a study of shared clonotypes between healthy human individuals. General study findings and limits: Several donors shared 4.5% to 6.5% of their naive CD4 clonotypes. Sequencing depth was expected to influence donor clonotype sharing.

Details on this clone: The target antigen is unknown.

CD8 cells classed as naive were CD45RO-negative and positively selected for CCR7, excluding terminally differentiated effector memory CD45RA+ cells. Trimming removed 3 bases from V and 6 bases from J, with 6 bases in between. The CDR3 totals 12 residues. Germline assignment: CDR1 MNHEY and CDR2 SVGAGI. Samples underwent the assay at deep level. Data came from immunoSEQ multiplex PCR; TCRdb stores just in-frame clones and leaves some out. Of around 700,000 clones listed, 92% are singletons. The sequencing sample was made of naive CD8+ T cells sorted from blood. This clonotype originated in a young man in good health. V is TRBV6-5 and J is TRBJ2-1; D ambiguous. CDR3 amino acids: CASSYTLNEQFF. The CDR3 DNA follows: TGTGCCAGCAGTTATACACTCAATGAGCAGTTCTTC.